Below, one T cell receptor beta chain is given with its context. Participant ages covered about 18 to 95 years across 24 US areas. Each participant's cohort was designated according to participant-reported clinical history. The germline gives CDR1 MGHRA, CDR2 YSYEKL. V lost 4 bases and J lost 1; bases outside the gene matches: 10. The CDR3 extends over 18 amino acids. Original data processing: Amplification with reference gene primers provided the estimates of nucleated cell counts. Some clones are missing from TCRdb's copy, which holds only in-frame ones; the method was immunoSEQ multiplex PCR. The V and J calls and clone size are taken from that table; D and trimming were inferred from the DNA. The sample holds some 300,000 clones, roughly 86% seen once. The record originates from a study of blood T cell repertoires in COVID-19. Turning to the study itself: PBMCs, B-cell-depleted T cells, or T cells were the source of the cDNA or gDNA that made up the material.

The TCR comes from a woman in her thirties who had recovered from COVID-19. V gene TRBV4-1 combines with J gene TRBJ2-6; 7 nucleotides align to TRBD1. Specimen: PBMCs or T cells enriched from blood (not recorded which). DNA of the CDR3: TGCGCCAGCAGCCCCGGACAGGCACGTGCGTCTGGGGCCAACGTCCTGACTTTC. This codes for CASSPGQARASGANVLTF.